This TCR beta chain was profiled in a study of T cells after yellow fever vaccination. Trimming removed 7 bases from V and 0 bases from J, with 13 bases in between. This CDR3 spans 14 amino acids. The germline V gene has CDR1 MDHEN and CDR2 SYDVKM. The authors made TCR cDNA by 5'RACE template switching, adding a universal primer site and UMIs. From the 5' RACE reads, TCRdb called clonotypes with MiXCR, one entry per CDR3 protein. The sample has 46,000 or so distinct CDR3 sequences, over 5.5% seen once. The study's findings and limits: Detection of almost all vaccine-responding clonotypes in sorted memory subsets failed on day 0. Faster peaking, at day 5 versus 15, marked a secondary response that was weaker. Shared CD4/CD8 clonotypes were a small share, likely from convergent recombination.

The chain combines TRBV28 with TRBJ2-7, with a weak D call TRBD1 (5 bases). Sequenced here: PBMCs, either bulk or a sorted T-cell subset (CD4+, CD8+, memory, or dextramer-sorted; not recorded which), sampled 45 days after the yellow fever booster vaccination. This receptor was obtained from a man aged 25 to 45 who received the YFV17D yellow fever vaccine. In DNA form, the CDR3 reads TGTGCCAGCATGGGGCGGCCCAGCTCCTACGAGCAGTACTTC. Translated, it gives CASMGRPSSYEQYF.